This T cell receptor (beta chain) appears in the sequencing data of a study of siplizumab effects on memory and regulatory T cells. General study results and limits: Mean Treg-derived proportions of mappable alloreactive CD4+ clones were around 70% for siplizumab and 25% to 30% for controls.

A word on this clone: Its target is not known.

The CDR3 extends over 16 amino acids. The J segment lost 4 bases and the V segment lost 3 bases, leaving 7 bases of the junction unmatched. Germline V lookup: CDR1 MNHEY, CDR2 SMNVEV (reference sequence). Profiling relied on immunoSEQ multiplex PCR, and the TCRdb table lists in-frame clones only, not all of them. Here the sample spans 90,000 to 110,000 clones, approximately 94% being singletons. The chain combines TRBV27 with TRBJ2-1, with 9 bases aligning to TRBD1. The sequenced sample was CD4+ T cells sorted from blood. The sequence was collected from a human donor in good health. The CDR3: CASSFKGQGLYNEQFF. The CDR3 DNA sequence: TGTGCCAGCAGTTTTAAGGGACAGGGCCTATACAATGAGCAGTTCTTC.